This T cell receptor beta chain was found in a study of T-cell memory formation after mild COVID-19. Across the whole study: TCR clusters showed largely donor specificity. Study-wide results and limits: CD4+ contracting clones were found mainly in CM and EM, and CD8+ ones in EMRA. Pre-infection memory carried some responding clones, suggesting that cross-reactive memory joined. While clones contracting from day 15 to 85 were balanced between CD4 and CD8, later expanders leaned CD4+.

Each CDR3 protein is one row after TCRdb ran MiXCR on the 5' RACE reads. The sample records more than 250,000 distinct CDR3 sequences, around 16% being singletons. Comment on this clonotype: Its antigen is still unknown.

This receptor was obtained from a man between 18 and 35 years old who had mild COVID-19 (a few samples of this study predate the infection). Cell type and time point are not known. The sequencing sample was made of PBMCs or a T cell subset sorted from them (not recorded which).

CDR3 protein: CASSPTSGGVYEQYV. In DNA, the CDR3 is TGTGCCAGCTCACCGACTAGCGGGGGGGTCTACGAGCAGTACGTC. The chain combines TRBV18 with TRBJ2-7; 14 nucleotides match TRBD2. This CDR3 spans 15 amino acids. Germline trimming cut 3 bases from V and 3 bases from J; bases unmatched to any gene: 1. The germline gives CDR1 KGHSH, CDR2 LQKENI.